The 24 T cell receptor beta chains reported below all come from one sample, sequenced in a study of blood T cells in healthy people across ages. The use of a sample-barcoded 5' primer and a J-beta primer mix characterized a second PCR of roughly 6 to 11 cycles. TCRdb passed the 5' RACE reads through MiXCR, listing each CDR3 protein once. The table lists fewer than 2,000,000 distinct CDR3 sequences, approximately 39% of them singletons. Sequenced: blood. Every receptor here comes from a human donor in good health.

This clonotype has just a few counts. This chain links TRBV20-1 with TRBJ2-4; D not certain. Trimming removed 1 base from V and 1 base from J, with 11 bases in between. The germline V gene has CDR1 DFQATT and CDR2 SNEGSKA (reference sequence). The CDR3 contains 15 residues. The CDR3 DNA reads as TGCAGTGCTAGAGCCCCTCACGGGGCCAAAAACATTCAGTACTTC. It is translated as CSARAPHGAKNIQYF.

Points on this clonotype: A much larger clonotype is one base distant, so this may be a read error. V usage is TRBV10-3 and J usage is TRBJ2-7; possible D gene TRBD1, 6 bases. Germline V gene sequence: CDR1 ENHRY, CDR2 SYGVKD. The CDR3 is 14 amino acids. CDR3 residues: CATSVTGPSYEQYF. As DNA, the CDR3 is TGTGCCACCAGTGTTACAGGGCCCTCCTACGAGCAGTACTTC.

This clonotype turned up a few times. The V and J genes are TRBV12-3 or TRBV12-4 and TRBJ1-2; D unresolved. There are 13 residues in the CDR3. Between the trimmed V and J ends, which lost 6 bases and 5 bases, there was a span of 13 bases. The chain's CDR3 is CASSRSSGYGYTF. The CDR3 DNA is TGTGCCAGCAGCCGTTCATCGGGGTATGGCTACACCTTC.

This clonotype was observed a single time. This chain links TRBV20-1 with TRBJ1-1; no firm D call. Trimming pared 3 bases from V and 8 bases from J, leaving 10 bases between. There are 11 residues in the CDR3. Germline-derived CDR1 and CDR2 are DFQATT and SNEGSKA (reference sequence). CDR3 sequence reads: CSASSSEEAFF. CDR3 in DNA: TGCAGTGCTAGTAGTTCGGAGGAAGCTTTCTTT.

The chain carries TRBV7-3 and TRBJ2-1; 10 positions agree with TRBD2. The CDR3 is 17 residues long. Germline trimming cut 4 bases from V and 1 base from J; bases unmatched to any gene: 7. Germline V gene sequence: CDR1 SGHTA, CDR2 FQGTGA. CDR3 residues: CASSSSGGHPSYNEQFF. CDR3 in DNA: TGTGCCAGCAGCTCTAGCGGGGGTCATCCTTCCTACAATGAGCAGTTCTTC.

CDR3 protein: CASSLVDSSTDTQYF. The CDR3 region has the DNA TGTGCCAGCAGCTTGGTTGACAGTAGCACAGATACGCAGTATTTT. V and J are TRBV7-2 and TRBJ2-3; a weak D match, TRBD1 (5 bases). The germline V gene encodes CDR1 SGHTA and CDR2 FQGNSA. V was clipped by 3 bases and J by 0 bases, with 10 bases between them. The CDR3 is 15 residues long.

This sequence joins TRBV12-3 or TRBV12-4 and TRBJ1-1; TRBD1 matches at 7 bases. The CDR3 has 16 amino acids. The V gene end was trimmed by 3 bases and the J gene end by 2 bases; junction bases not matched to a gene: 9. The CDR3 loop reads CASSFGQAGRNTEAFF. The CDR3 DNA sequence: TGTGCCAGCAGTTTCGGACAGGCAGGGAGAAACACTGAAGCTTTCTTT.

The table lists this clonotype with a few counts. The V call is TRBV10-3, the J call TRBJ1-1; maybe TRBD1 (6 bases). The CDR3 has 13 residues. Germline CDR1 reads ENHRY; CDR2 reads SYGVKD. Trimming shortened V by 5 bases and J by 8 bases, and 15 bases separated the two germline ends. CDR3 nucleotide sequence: TGTGCCATCAGTTCCGAGGGACACGACGAAGCTTTCTTT. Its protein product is CAISSEGHDEAFF.

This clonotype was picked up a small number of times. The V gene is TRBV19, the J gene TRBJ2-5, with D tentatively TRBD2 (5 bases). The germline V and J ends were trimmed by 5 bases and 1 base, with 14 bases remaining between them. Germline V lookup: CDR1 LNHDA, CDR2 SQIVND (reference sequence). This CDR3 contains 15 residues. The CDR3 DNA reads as TGTGCCAGTAGTCGGATCGACGGAGGCCAAGAGACCCAGTACTTC. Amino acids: CASSRIDGGQETQYF. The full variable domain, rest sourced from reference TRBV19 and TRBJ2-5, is DGGITQSPKYLFRKEGQNVTLSCEQNLNHDAMYWYRQDPGQGLRLIYYSQIVNDFQKGDIAEGYSVSREKKESFPLTVTSAQKNPTAFYLCASSRIDGGQETQYFGPGTRLLVL.

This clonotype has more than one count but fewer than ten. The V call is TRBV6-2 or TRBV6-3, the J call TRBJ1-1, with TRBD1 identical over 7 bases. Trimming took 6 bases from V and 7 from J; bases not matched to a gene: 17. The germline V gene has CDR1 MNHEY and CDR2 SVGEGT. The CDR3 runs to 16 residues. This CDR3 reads CASRTRETGPWIEAFF. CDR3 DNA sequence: TGTGCCAGCAGAACCCGAGAGACAGGGCCATGGATTGAAGCTTTCTTT.

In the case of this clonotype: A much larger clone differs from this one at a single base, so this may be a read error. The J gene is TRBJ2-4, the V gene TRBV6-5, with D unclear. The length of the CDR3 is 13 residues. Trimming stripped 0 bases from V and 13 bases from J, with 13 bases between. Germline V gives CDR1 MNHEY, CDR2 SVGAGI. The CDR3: CASSYSKVNEQYF. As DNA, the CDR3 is TGTGCCAGCAGTTACTCGAAAGTCAATGAGCAGTACTTC.

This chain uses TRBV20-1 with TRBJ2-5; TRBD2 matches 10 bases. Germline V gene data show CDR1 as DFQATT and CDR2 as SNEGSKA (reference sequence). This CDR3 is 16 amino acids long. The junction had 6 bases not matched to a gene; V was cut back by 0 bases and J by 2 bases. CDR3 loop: CSARDLVAGGQETQYF. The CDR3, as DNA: TGCAGTGCTAGAGATCTAGTAGCGGGGGGACAAGAGACCCAGTACTTC.

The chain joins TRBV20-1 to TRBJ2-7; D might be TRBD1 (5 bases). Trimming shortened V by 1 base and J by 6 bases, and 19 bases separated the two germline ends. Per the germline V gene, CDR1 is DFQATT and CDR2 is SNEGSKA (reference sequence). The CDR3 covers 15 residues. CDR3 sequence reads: CSARGFFRVLGEQYF. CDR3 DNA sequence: TGCAGTGCTAGAGGGTTTTTCAGGGTTCTAGGCGAGCAGTACTTC.

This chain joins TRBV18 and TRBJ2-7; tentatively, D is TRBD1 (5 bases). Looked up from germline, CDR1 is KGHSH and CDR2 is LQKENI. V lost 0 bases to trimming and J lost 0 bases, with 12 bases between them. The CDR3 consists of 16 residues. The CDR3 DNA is TGTGCCAGCTCACCACCGGTGGGGCCCAGCTCCTACGAGCAGTACTTC. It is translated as CASSPPVGPSSYEQYF.

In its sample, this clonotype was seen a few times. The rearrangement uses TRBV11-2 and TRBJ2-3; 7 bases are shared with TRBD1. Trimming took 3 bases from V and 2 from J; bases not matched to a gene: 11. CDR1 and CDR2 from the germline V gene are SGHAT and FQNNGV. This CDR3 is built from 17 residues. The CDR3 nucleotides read TGTGCCAGCAGCTTGGAAGGGGGCCTATTTTACACAGATACGCAGTATTTT. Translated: CASSLEGGLFYTDTQYF.

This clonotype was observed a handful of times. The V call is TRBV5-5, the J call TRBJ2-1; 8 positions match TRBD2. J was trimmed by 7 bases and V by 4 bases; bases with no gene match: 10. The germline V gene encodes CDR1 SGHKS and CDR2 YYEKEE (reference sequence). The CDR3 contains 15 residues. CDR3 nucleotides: TGTGCCAGCAGCCAAACAGCGGGGGTGTGGAATGAGCAGTTCTTC. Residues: CASSQTAGVWNEQFF.

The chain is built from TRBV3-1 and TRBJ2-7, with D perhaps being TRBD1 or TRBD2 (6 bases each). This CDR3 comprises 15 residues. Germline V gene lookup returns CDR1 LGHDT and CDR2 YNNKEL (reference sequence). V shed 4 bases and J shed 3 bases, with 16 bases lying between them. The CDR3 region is CASSPVSGGGYEQYF. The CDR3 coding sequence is TGTGCCAGCAGCCCCGTTAGTGGAGGGGGCTACGAGCAGTACTTC.

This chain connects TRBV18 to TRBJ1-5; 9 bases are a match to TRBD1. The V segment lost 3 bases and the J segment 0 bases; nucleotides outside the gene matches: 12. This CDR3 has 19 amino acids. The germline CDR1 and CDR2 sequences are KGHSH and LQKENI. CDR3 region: CASSPAGTGIINSNQPQHF. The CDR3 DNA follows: TGTGCCAGCTCACCGGCCGGGACAGGGATCATTAATAGCAATCAGCCCCAGCATTTT.

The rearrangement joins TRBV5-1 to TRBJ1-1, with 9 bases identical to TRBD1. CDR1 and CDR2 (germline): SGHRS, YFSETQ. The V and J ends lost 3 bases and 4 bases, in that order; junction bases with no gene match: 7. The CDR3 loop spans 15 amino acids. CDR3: CASSSRTGDSTEAFF. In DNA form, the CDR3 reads TGCGCCAGCAGCTCCAGGACAGGGGATAGCACTGAAGCTTTCTTT.

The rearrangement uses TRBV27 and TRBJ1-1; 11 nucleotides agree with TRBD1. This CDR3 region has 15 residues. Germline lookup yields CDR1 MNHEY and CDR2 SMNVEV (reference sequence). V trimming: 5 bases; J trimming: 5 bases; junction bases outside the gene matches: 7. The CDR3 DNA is TGTGCCAGCAGTGGACAGGGGGCAGGGAGGACTGAAGCTTTCTTT. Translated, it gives CASSGQGAGRTEAFF.

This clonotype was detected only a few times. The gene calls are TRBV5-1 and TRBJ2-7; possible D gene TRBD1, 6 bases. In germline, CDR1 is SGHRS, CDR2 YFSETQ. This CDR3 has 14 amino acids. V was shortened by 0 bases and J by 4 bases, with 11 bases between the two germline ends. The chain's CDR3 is CASSLAGHPYEQYF. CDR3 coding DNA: TGCGCCAGCAGCTTGGCGGGACACCCTTACGAGCAGTACTTC.

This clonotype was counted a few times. CDR3 DNA sequence: TGTGCCAGCAGCTTTCATGGACAACTCTACGAGCAGTACTTC. Translation: CASSFHGQLYEQYF. The chain couples TRBV7-2 to TRBJ2-7; D is perhaps TRBD1 (5 bases). CDR1 is SGHTA and CDR2 is FQGNSA in the germline V gene. Between the trimmed V and J ends, which lost 3 bases and 3 bases, there was a span of 12 bases. This CDR3 is 14 amino acids long.

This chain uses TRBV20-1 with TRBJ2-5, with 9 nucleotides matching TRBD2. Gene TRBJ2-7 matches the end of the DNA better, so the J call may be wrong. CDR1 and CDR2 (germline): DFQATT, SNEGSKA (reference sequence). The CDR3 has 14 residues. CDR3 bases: TGCAGTGCTAGGGTGGCGGGGGGGCTTGGCGAGCAGTACTTC. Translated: CSARVAGGLGEQYF.

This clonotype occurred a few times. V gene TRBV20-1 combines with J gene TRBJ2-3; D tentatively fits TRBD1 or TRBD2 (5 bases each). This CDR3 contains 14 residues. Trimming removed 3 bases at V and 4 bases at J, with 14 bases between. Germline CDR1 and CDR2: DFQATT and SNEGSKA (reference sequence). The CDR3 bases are TGCAGTGCTAGTCTAGCTAGGGGTCCAGATACGCAGTATTTT. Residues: CSASLARGPDTQYF.